The entry below gives a single TCR beta chain sequence along with its context. This sample is part of a study of cytomegalovirus exposure and HLA in healthy donors. 60 Vbeta and 13 Jbeta primers were used in PCR. Clones were read by immunoSEQ multiplex PCR, and TCRdb kept only the in-frame ones, dropping some. This table has some 140,000 clones, about 68% appearing once. Trimming at V came to 5 bases and at J to 0 bases, leaving 6 bases not matched to a gene. Germline CDR1 and CDR2: SGHTA and FQGNSA. This CDR3 is built from 15 residues. The sample was PBMCs. The chain couples TRBV7-2 to TRBJ1-1; 7 positions agree with TRBD1. The source is a young man in good health and CMV-seronegative. The CDR3 DNA reads as TGTGCCAGCAGCGTTGGGGACAGAATGAACACTGAAGCTTTCTTT. This gives the protein CASSVGDRMNTEAFF.